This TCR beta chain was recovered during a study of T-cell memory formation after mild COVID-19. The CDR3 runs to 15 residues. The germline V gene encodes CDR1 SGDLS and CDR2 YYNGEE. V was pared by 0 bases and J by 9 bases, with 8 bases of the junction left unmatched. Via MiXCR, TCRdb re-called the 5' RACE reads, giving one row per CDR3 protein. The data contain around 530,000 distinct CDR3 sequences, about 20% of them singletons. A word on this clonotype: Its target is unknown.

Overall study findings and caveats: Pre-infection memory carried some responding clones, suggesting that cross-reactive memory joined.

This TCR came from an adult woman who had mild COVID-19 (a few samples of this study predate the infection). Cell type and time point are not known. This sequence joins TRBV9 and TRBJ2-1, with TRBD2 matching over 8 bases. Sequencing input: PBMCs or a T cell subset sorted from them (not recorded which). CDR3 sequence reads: CASSVGTSRYGEQFF. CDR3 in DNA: TGTGCCAGCAGCGTAGGGACTAGCAGGTACGGTGAGCAGTTCTTC.